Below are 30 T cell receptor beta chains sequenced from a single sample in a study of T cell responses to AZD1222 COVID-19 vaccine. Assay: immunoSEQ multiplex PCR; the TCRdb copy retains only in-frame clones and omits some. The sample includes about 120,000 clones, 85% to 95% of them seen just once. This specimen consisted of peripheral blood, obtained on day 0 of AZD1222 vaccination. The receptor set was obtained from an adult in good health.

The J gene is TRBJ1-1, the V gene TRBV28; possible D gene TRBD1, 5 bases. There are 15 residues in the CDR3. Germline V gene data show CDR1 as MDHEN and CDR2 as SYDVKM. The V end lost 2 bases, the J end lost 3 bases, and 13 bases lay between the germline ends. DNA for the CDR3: TGTGCCAGCAGTTTAGCCTCGGGACCCGACACTGAAGCTTTCTTT. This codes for CASSLASGPDTEAFF.

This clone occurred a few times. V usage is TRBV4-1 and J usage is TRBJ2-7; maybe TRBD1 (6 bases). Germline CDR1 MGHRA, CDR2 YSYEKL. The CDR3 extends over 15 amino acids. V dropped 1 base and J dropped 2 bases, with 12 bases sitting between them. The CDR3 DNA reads TGCGCCAGCAGCCAAGTTCGACAGGTTGCCTACGAGCAGTACTTC. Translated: CASSQVRQVAYEQYF.

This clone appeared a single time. As DNA, the CDR3 is TGTGCCAGCAGGGTAGGGCTTAGTACATTCAATGAGCAGTTCTTC. The encoded protein is CASRVGLSTFNEQFF. The chain joins TRBV27 to TRBJ2-1; D ambiguous. The CDR3 spans 15 residues. The germline CDR1 and CDR2 sequences are MNHEY and SMNVEV (reference sequence). V gave up 6 bases and J gave up 6 bases, with 18 bases separating them.

CDR3 bases: TGTGCCAGCAGTGAAGGCTCACCCCCCTCCTACAATGAGCAGTTCTTC. Its protein is CASSEGSPPSYNEQFF. This chain links TRBV2 with TRBJ2-1; no firm D call. The CDR3 loop spans 16 amino acids. The germline CDR1 and CDR2 sequences are SNHLY and FYNNEI. V dropped 1 base and J dropped 0 bases, with 10 bases sitting between them.

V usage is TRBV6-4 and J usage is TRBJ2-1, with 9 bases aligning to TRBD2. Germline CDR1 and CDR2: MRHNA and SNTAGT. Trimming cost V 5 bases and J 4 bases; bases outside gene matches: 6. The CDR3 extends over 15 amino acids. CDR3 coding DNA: TGTGCCAGCAGTAGCGCGGGAGGGGAGTACAATGAGCAGTTCTTC. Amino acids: CASSSAGGEYNEQFF.

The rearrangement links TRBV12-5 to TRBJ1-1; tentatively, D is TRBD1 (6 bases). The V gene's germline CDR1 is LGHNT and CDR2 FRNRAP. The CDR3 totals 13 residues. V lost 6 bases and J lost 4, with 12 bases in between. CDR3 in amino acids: CASGQEGGTEAFF. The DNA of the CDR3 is TGTGCTAGTGGCCAGGAAGGGGGCACTGAAGCTTTCTTT.

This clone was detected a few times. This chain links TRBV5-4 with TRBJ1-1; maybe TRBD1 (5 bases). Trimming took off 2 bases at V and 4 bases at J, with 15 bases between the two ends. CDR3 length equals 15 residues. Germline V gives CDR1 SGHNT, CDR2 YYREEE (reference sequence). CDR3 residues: CASSFFMGRGTEAFF. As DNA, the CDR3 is TGTGCCAGCAGCTTCTTTATGGGAAGGGGCACTGAAGCTTTCTTT. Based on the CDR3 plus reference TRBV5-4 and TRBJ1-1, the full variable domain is ETGVTQSPTHLIKTRGQQVTLRCSSQSGHNTVSWYQQALGQGPQFIFQYYREEENGRGNFPPRFSGLQFPNYSSELNVNALELDDSALYLCASSFFMGRGTEAFFGQGTRLTVV.

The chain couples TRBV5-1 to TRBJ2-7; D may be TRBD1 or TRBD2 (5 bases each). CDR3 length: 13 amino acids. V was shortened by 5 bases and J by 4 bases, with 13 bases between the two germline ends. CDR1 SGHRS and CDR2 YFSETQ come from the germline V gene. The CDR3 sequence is CASSGDGSYEQYF. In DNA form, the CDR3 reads TGCGCCAGCAGTGGGGACGGCTCTTACGAGCAGTACTTC. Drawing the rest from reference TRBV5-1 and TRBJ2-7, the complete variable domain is KAGVTQTPRYLIKTRGQQVTLSCSPISGHRSVSWYQQTPGQGLQFLFEYFSETQRNKGNFPGRFSGRQFSNSRSEMNVSTLELGDSALYLCASSGDGSYEQYFGPGTRLTVT.

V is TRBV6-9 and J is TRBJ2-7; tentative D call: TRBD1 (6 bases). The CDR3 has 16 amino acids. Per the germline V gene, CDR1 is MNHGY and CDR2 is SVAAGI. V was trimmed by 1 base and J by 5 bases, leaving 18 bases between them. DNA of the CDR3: TGTGCCAGCAGTTATTTATGGGGGCGGGCGCCTGACGAGCAGTACTTC. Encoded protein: CASSYLWGRAPDEQYF.

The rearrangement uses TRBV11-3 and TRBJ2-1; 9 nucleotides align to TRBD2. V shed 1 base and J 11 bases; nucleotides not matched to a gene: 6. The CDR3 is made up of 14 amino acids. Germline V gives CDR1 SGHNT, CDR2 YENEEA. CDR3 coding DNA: TGTGCCAGCAGCTTAGGGACTAGCGCGGGTAAGCAGTTCTTC. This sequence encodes CASSLGTSAGKQFF. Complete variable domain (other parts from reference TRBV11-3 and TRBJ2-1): EAGVVQSPRYKIIEKKQPVAFWCNPISGHNTLYWYLQNLGQGPELLIRYENEEAVDDSQLPKDRFSAERLKGVDSTLKIQPAELGDSAVYLCASSLGTSAGKQFFGPGTRLTVL.

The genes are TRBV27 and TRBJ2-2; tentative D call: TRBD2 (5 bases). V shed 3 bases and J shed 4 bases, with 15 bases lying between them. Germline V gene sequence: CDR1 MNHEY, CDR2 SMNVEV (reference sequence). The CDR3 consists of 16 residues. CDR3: CASSFSERVGTGELFF. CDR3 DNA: TGTGCCAGCAGTTTCTCTGAGAGGGTCGGCACCGGGGAGCTGTTTTTT.

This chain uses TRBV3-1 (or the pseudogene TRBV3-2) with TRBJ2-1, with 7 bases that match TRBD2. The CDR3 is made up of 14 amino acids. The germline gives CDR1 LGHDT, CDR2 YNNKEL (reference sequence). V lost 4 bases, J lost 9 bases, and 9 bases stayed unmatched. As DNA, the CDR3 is TGTGCCAGCAGCCCTCTGACTAGCCGGACTGAGCAGTTCTTC. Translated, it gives CASSPLTSRTEQFF.

The CDR3 DNA follows: TGTGCCACCGGAGGCCGCTCCTATTGGCAGTTCTTC. Its translation is CATGGRSYWQFF. The chain couples TRBV28 to TRBJ2-1; maybe TRBD2 (5 bases). CDR1 is MDHEN and CDR2 is SYDVKM in the germline V gene. V lost 10 bases, J lost 12 bases, and 19 bases lay in between. This CDR3 has 12 amino acids.

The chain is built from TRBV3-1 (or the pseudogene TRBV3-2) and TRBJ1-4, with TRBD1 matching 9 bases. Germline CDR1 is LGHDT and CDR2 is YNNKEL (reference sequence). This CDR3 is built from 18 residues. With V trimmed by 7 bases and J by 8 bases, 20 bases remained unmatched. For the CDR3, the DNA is TGTGCCAGCACTTTAAGGGGACAGGGATTTTTAGTTTGGGAAAAACTGTTTTTT. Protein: CASTLRGQGFLVWEKLFF.

The DNA of the CDR3 is TGTGCCAGCAGCTTAAGCACCGGGGAGCTGTTTTTT. This translates into CASSLSTGELFF. The gene calls are TRBV11-3 and TRBJ2-2; D uncertain. This CDR3 has 12 amino acids. Trimming stripped 2 bases from V and 4 bases from J, with 2 bases between. Looked up from germline, CDR1 is SGHNT and CDR2 is YENEEA. The entire variable domain, with the rest obtained from reference TRBV11-3 and TRBJ2-2, is as follows: EAGVVQSPRYKIIEKKQPVAFWCNPISGHNTLYWYLQNLGQGPELLIRYENEEAVDDSQLPKDRFSAERLKGVDSTLKIQPAELGDSAVYLCASSLSTGELFFGEGSRLTVL.

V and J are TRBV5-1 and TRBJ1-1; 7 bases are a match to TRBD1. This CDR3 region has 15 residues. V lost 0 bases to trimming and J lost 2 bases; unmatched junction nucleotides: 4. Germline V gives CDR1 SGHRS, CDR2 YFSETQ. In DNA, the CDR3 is TGCGCCAGCAGCTTGGTCCAGGGGGGAAACACTGAAGCTTTCTTT. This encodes CASSLVQGGNTEAFF.

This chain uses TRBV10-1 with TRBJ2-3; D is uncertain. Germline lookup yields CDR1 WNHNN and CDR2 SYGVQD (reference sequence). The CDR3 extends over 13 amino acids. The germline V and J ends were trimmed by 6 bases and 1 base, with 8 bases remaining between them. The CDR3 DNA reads TGCGCCAGCAGCCAGTCTCGCACAGATACGCAGTATTTT. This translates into CASSQSRTDTQYF.

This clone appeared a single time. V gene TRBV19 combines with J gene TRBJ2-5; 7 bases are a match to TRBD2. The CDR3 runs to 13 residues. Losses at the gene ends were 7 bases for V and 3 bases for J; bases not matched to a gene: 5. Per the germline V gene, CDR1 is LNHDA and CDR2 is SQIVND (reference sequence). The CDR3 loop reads CASNRGGEETQYF. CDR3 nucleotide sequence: TGTGCCAGTAACCGGGGAGGGGAAGAGACCCAGTACTTC.

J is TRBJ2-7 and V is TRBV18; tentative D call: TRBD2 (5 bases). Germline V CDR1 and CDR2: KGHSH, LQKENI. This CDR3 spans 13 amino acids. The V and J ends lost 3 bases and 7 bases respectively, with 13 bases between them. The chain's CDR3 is CASSPTPEREQYF. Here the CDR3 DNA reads TGTGCCAGCTCACCGACCCCGGAGCGGGAGCAGTACTTC.

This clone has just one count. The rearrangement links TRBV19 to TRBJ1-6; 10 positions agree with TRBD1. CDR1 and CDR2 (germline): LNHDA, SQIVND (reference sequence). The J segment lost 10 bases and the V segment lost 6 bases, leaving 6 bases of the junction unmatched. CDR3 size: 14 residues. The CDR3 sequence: CASRRGTGESPLHF. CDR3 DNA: TGTGCCAGTAGACGCGGGACAGGGGAATCACCCCTCCACTTT.

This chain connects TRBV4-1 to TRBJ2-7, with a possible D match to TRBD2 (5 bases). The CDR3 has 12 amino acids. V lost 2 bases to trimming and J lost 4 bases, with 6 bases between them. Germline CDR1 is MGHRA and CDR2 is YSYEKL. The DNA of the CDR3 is TGCGCCAGCAGCCAACGGGGTTACGAGCAGTACTTC. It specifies CASSQRGYEQYF.

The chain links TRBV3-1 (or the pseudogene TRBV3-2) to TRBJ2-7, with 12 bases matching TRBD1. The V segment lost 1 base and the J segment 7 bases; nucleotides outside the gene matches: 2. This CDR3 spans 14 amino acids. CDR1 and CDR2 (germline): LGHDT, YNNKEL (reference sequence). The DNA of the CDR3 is TGTGCCAGCAGCCAAGGGGACAGGGGGCTGGAGCAGTACTTC. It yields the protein CASSQGDRGLEQYF.

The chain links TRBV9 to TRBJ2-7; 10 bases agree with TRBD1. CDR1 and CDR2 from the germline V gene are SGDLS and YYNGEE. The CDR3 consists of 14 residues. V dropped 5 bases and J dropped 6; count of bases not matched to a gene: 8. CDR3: CASSARDRGREQYF. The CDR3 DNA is TGTGCCAGCAGTGCCCGGGACAGGGGCCGCGAGCAGTACTTC.

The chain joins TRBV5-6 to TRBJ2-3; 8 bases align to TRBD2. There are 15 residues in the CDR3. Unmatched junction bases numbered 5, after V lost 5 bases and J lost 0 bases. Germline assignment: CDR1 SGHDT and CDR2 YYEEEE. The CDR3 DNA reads TGTGCCAGCAGGGCACTAGCGGCTAGCACAGATACGCAGTATTTT. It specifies CASRALAASTDTQYF.

The CDR3 region is CASSPTGTPGLNQPQHF. The DNA of the CDR3 is TGTGCCAGCAGCCCAACCGGGACACCTGGCCTTAATCAGCCCCAGCATTTT. The V and J genes are TRBV28 and TRBJ1-5; possibly TRBD1 for D (6 bases). Germline-derived CDR1 and CDR2 are MDHEN and SYDVKM. V was clipped by 6 bases and J by 4 bases, with 22 bases between them. This CDR3 is 17 amino acids long.

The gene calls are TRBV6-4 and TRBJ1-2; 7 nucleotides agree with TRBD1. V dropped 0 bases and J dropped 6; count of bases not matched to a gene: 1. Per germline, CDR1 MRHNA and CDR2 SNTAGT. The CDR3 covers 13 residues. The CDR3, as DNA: TGTGCCAGCAGTGACTCGACAGGGAATGGCTACACCTTC. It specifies CASSDSTGNGYTF.

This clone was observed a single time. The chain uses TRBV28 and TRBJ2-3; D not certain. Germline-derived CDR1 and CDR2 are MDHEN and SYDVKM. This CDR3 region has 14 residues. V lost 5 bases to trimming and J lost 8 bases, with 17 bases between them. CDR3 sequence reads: CASSRPHVRATQYF. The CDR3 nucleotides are TGTGCCAGCAGTCGCCCGCATGTACGGGCTACGCAGTATTTT. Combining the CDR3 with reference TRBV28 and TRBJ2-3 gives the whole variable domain DVKVTQSSRYLVKRTGEKVFLECVQDMDHENMFWYRQDPGLGLRLIYFSYDVKMKEKGDIPEGYSVSREKKERFSLILESASTNQTSMYLCASSRPHVRATQYFGPGTRLTVL.

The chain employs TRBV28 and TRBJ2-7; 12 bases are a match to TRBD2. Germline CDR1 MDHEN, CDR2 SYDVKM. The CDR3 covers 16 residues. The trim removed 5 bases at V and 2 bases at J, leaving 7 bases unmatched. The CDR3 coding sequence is TGTGCCAGCAGTCTCGGACTAGCGGGACTGACCTACGAGCAGTACTTC. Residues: CASSLGLAGLTYEQYF.

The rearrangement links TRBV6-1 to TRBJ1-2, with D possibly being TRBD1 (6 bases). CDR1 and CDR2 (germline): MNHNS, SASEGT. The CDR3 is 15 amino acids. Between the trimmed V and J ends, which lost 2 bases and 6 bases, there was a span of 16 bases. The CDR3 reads CASSESIGGGDGYTF. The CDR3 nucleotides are TGTGCCAGCAGTGAATCAATTGGAGGGGGAGATGGCTACACCTTC.

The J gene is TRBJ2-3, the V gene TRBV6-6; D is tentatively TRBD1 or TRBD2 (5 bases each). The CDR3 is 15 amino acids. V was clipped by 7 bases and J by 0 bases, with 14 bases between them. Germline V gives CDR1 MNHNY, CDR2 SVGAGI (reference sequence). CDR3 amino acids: CASNRDATSTDTQYF. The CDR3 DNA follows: TGTGCCAGCAACCGGGACGCTACTAGCACAGATACGCAGTATTTT.